The 14 T cell receptor beta chains in this list originate from one sample, sequenced in a study of cytomegalovirus exposure and HLA in healthy donors. The data were produced by immunoSEQ multiplex PCR, yet TCRdb's version contains in-frame clones alone and is incomplete. The sample lists about 140,000 clones, more than 85% occurring once. Sequencing used PBMCs. The receptors here all came from a man between 18 and 29 years old in good health and CMV-seropositive.

This clone was found a few times. The rearrangement uses TRBV27 and TRBJ2-7, with D maybe TRBD2 (5 bases). Germline-derived CDR1 and CDR2 are MNHEY and SMNVEV (reference sequence). There are 11 residues in the CDR3. Trimming shortened V by 6 bases and J by 6 bases, and 9 bases separated the two germline ends. The chain's CDR3 is CASRAAGEQYF. For the CDR3, the DNA is TGTGCCAGCAGAGCGGCGGGCGAGCAGTACTTC.

This sequence joins TRBV5-1 and TRBJ1-1; 9 nucleotides match TRBD1. Germline-derived CDR1 and CDR2 are SGHRS and YFSETQ. J gave up 1 base and V 4 bases, and 2 bases lay outside the gene matches. The CDR3 spans 14 residues. CDR3: CASSVGQGNTEAFF. The CDR3 region has the DNA TGCGCCAGCAGCGTGGGACAGGGGAACACTGAAGCTTTCTTT.

The chain carries TRBV9 and TRBJ1-3; 7 nucleotides line up with TRBD1. The CDR3 covers 15 residues. V lost 3 bases to trimming and J lost 1 base; unmatched junction nucleotides: 4. CDR1 and CDR2 from the germline V gene are SGDLS and YYNGEE. In DNA, the CDR3 is TGTGCCAGCAGCGCGACAGGGAGTTCTGGAAACACCATATATTTT. This encodes CASSATGSSGNTIYF.

As to this clone: Within the sample, other DNA sequences also encode this same CDR3. V and J are TRBV5-1 and TRBJ2-3; TRBD2 matches 7 bases. With 4 bases clipped from V and 1 base from J, the junction kept 6 bases outside the gene matches. Per the germline V gene, CDR1 is SGHRS and CDR2 is YFSETQ. The CDR3 totals 15 residues. Written as DNA, the CDR3 is TGCGCCAGCAGCCTTGGCCGGGGGGGCACAGATACGCAGTATTTT. Protein: CASSLGRGGTDTQYF.

V usage is TRBV10-3 and J usage is TRBJ2-7; 8 bases match TRBD2. The V and J ends lost 4 bases and 3 bases, in that order; junction bases with no gene match: 8. This CDR3 is 15 amino acids long. Germline assignment: CDR1 ENHRY and CDR2 SYGVKD. CDR3 residues: CAISVGGSGVYEQYF. DNA of the CDR3: TGTGCCATCAGTGTGGGGGGTAGCGGGGTCTACGAGCAGTACTTC.

The chain combines TRBV27 with TRBJ1-1; no reliable D call. Per the germline V gene, CDR1 is MNHEY and CDR2 is SMNVEV (reference sequence). The CDR3 has 13 amino acids. The V end lost 2 bases, the J end lost 1 base, and 5 bases lay between the germline ends. The CDR3 here is CASSLVQNTEAFF. CDR3 nucleotides: TGTGCCAGCAGTTTAGTACAGAACACTGAAGCTTTCTTT.

V gene TRBV5-6 combines with J gene TRBJ1-1; no definite D call. V lost 2 bases, J lost 0 bases, and 5 bases lay in between. The CDR3 consists of 13 residues. CDR1 is SGHDT, CDR2 YYEEEE, per germline. The CDR3 DNA sequence: TGTGCCAGCAGCTTACGGGTGAACACTGAAGCTTTCTTT. Its translation is CASSLRVNTEAFF.

The rearrangement links TRBV6-5 to TRBJ1-5; D is unclear. This CDR3 is built from 14 residues. The ends were cut back, 6 bases at V and 1 base at J, with 10 bases in the middle. Looked up from germline, CDR1 is MNHEY and CDR2 is SVGAGI. The CDR3 sequence is CASSPTGSNQPQHF. The CDR3 DNA sequence: TGTGCCAGCAGCCCTACGGGGAGCAATCAGCCCCAGCATTTT.

The chain has TRBV5-5 and TRBJ2-7; 10 bases line up with TRBD2. The CDR3 spans 16 residues. Germline-derived CDR1 and CDR2 are SGHKS and YYEKEE (reference sequence). Trimming cost V 1 base and J 6 bases; bases outside gene matches: 10. The CDR3 bases are TGTGCCAGCAGCTTGTTTCGGCTAGCGGGGGAGGGCGAGCAGTACTTC. Protein product: CASSLFRLAGEGEQYF. The full variable domain, with the rest looked up from reference TRBV5-5 and TRBJ2-7, is DAGVTQSPTHLIKTRGQQVTLRCSPISGHKSVSWYQQVLGQGPQFIFQYYEKEERGRGNFPDRFSARQFPNYSSELNVNALLLGDSALYLCASSLFRLAGEGEQYFGPGTRLTVT.

Here the CDR3 reads CAISDYDRGPDRHQPQHF. The CDR3 DNA sequence: TGTGCCATCAGTGACTACGACCGAGGCCCCGATCGGCATCAGCCCCAGCATTTT. This chain links TRBV10-3 with TRBJ1-5; no reliable D call. Germline CDR1 is ENHRY and CDR2 is SYGVKD. V lost 3 bases, J lost 5 bases, and 23 bases lay in between. The CDR3 has 18 amino acids.

V usage is TRBV7-9 and J usage is TRBJ2-7; 9 bases are shared with TRBD2. Trimming took 5 bases from V and 5 from J; bases not matched to a gene: 7. The CDR3 covers 14 residues. CDR1 SEHNR and CDR2 FQNEAQ come from the germline V gene (reference sequence). CDR3 sequence (DNA): TGTGCCAGCAGCCCCTGGCGGGAGGGTAACGAGCAGTACTTC. This gives the protein CASSPWREGNEQYF.

V and J are TRBV6-1 and TRBJ2-1; possibly TRBD1 for D (5 bases). This CDR3 is built from 14 residues. Trimming cost V 6 bases and J 0 bases, with 9 bases left between them. CDR1 and CDR2 from the germline V gene are MNHNS and SASEGT. The DNA of the CDR3 is TGTGCCAGCAGGACAGCCATCTCCTACAATGAGCAGTTCTTC. Its protein is CASRTAISYNEQFF.

This clone was counted only a few times. The CDR3 reads CATRPGILQGYTF. CDR3 nucleotide sequence: TGTGCCACCCGGCCCGGGATCCTCCAGGGCTACACCTTC. The chain combines TRBV19 with TRBJ1-2; D not certain. This CDR3 spans 13 amino acids. V lost 10 bases, J lost 8 bases, and 20 bases lay in between. Germline CDR1 is LNHDA and CDR2 is SQIVND (reference sequence). The whole variable domain, remainder taken from reference TRBV19 and TRBJ1-2, is DGGITQSPKYLFRKEGQNVTLSCEQNLNHDAMYWYRQDPGQGLRLIYYSQIVNDFQKGDIAEGYSVSREKKESFPLTVTSAQKNPTAFYLCATRPGILQGYTFGSGTRLTVV.

In this sample, this clone turned up a few times. The V and J genes are TRBV15 and TRBJ2-1; 7 nucleotides line up with TRBD2. V lost 5 bases to trimming and J lost 0 bases; unmatched junction nucleotides: 4. This CDR3 is built from 15 residues. Germline V gene sequence: CDR1 LNHNV, CDR2 YYDKDF (reference sequence). CDR3 loop: CATSVKRDSYNEQFF. CDR3 nucleotides: TGTGCCACCAGCGTGAAGCGGGACTCCTACAATGAGCAGTTCTTC.